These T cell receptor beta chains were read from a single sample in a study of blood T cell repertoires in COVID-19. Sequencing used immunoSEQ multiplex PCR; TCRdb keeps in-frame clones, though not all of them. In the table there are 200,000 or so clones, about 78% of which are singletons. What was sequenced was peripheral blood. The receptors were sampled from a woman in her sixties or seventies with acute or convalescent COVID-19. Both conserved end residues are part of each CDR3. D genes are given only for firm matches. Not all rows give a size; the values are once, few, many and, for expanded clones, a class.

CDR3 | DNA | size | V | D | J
CASSSRLAEGYNEQFF | TGTGCCAGCAGCTCCAGACTAGCCGAGGGGTACAATGAGCAGTTCTTC | . | TRBV5-4 | TRBD2 | TRBJ2-1
CASSQEGIGRDYGYTF | TGTGCCAGCAGCCAAGAGGGGATCGGGAGAGACTATGGCTACACCTTC | few | TRBV3-1/TRBV3-2 | . | TRBJ1-2
CSVGRGWNTEAFF | TGCAGCGTTGGTAGGGGTTGGAACACTGAAGCTTTCTTT | . | TRBV29-1 | . | TRBJ1-1
CASSLLATSGYNEQFF | TGTGCCAGCAGCTTACTTGCGACTAGCGGATACAATGAGCAGTTCTTC | . | TRBV7-3 | TRBD2 | TRBJ2-1
CASSLEGTTYEQYF | TGCGCCAGCAGCTTGGAAGGGACTACCTACGAGCAGTACTTC | few | TRBV5-1 | TRBD2 | TRBJ2-7
CASKSGQRAWNEKLFF | TGTGCCAGTAAGTCGGGACAGCGAGCCTGGAATGAAAAACTGTTTTTT | . | TRBV19 | TRBD1 | TRBJ1-4
CASSWDFQETQYF | TGTGCCAGCAGCTGGGACTTCCAAGAGACCCAGTACTTC | . | TRBV5-4 | . | TRBJ2-5
CAIKGESNQPQHF | TGTGCCATCAAGGGGGAGTCAAATCAGCCCCAGCATTTT | . | TRBV10-3 | . | TRBJ1-5
CASSKTDRGHEQYF | TGTGCCAGCAGCAAGACTGACAGGGGCCACGAGCAGTACTTC | once | TRBV21-1 | . | TRBJ2-7
CASSADTSSTDTQYF | TGTGCCAGCAGTGCGGACACCTCTAGCACAGATACGCAGTATTTT | . | TRBV2 | . | TRBJ2-3
CASSPGKGNQPQHF | TGTGCCAGCAGCCCAGGGAAGGGCAATCAGCCCCAGCATTTT | . | TRBV27 | . | TRBJ1-5
CASSSTARFGIQYF | TGTGCCAGCAGCTCCACAGCCCGGTTCGGTATTCAGTACTTC | . | TRBV5-5 | . | TRBJ2-4
CASADRDNSPLHF | TGTGCCAGCGCAGACAGGGATAATTCACCCCTCCACTTT | . | TRBV19 | TRBD1 | TRBJ1-6
CASSLAGTGVSPLHF | TGTGCCAGCAGCTTAGCCGGGACAGGGGTTTCACCCCTCCACTTT | few | TRBV7-8 | TRBD1 | TRBJ1-6
CASSETYEQYF | TGTGCCAGCAGCGAGACCTACGAGCAGTACTTC | . | TRBV5-5 | . | TRBJ2-7
CASSFPSSLGEQFF | TGTGCCAGCAGTTTCCCTAGCTCCCTAGGTGAGCAGTTCTTC | . | TRBV27 | . | TRBJ2-1
CASSSIAGVGTDTQYF | TGTGCCAGTAGCTCGATAGCGGGAGTTGGGACAGATACGCAGTATTTT | . | TRBV19 | TRBD2 | TRBJ2-3
CSARLDSPLHF | TGCAGTGCTAGATTAGATTCACCCCTCCACTTT | . | TRBV20-1 | . | TRBJ1-6
CASDPGARASNQPQHF | TGTGCCAGCGATCCTGGGGCCAGGGCGAGCAATCAGCCCCAGCATTTT | few | TRBV5-5 | . | TRBJ1-5
CASSQGTSGRRGDEQFF | TGTGCCAGCAGCCAGGGGACTAGCGGGAGAAGGGGGGATGAGCAGTTCTTC | . | TRBV7-9 | TRBD2 | TRBJ2-1
CASSQGNSGRTGELFF | TGTGCCAGCAGCCAAGGGAATAGCGGGAGAACCGGGGAGCTGTTTTTT | . | TRBV3-1/TRBV3-2 | TRBD2 | TRBJ2-2
CASSFGLGQPQHF | TGTGCCAGCTCTTTCGGGTTGGGTCAGCCCCAGCATTTT | . | TRBV27 | . | TRBJ1-5
CASSIGAGWNYGYTF | TGTGCCAGTAGTATTGGGGCAGGGTGGAACTATGGCTACACCTTC | once | TRBV19 | . | TRBJ1-2
CASNGGYEQYF | TGTGCCAGTAATGGAGGCTACGAGCAGTACTTC | once | TRBV19 | . | TRBJ2-7
CASSQQTGFGYEQYF | TGTGCCAGCAGTCAACAGACAGGTTTCGGCTACGAGCAGTACTTC | . | TRBV7-9 | . | TRBJ2-7
CATSDPGTGYTGELFF | TGTGCCACCAGTGATCCCGGGACAGGGTACACCGGGGAGCTGTTTTTT | . | TRBV24-1 | TRBD1 | TRBJ2-2
CASSIGPTEAFF | TGTGCCAGTAGTATAGGGCCCACTGAAGCTTTCTTT | . | TRBV19 | . | TRBJ1-1
CATSTLGQGQETQYF | TGTGCCACCAGCACTCTTGGACAGGGTCAAGAGACCCAGTACTTC | . | TRBV15 | TRBD1 | TRBJ2-5
CASTLAGPGDTQYF | TGTGCCAGCACCCTAGCGGGACCCGGGGATACGCAGTATTTT | . | TRBV2 | TRBD2 | TRBJ2-3
CASSTPGQVNTEAFF | TGTGCCAGCAGCACTCCGGGACAGGTGAACACTGAAGCTTTCTTT | . | TRBV9 | TRBD1 | TRBJ1-1
CATFSGAGQPQHF | TGTGCCACCTTTTCAGGGGCCGGTCAGCCCCAGCATTTT | . | TRBV10-3 | . | TRBJ1-5
CSASRQGYTF | TGCAGTGCTTCCCGACAGGGCTACACCTTC | . | TRBV20-1 | . | TRBJ1-2
CASSLDRGKGEQYF | TGTGCCAGCTCACTAGACAGGGGGAAAGGTGAGCAGTACTTC | . | TRBV18 | TRBD1 | TRBJ2-7
CASSFLAGGPETQYF | TGCGCCAGCAGCTTTCTAGCGGGAGGGCCGGAGACCCAGTACTTC | . | TRBV5-1 | TRBD2 | TRBJ2-5
CASSIEWAGVHTGELFF | TGTGCCAGTAGTATTGAGTGGGCGGGAGTTCACACCGGGGAGCTGTTTTTT | . | TRBV19 | TRBD2 | TRBJ2-2
CASSDIGSGREFF | TGTGCCAGCAGCGACATAGGTAGCGGGAGAGAGTTCTTC | few | TRBV2 | TRBD2 | TRBJ2-1
CAISAGTGLVNTEAFF | TGTGCCATCAGTGCCGGGACAGGGTTGGTGAACACTGAAGCTTTCTTT | . | TRBV10-3 | TRBD1 | TRBJ1-1
CASSPDSADEKLFF | TGTGCCAGCAGCCCGGACAGCGCGGATGAAAAACTGTTTTTT | . | TRBV5-5 | . | TRBJ1-4
CASSTSGGTNEKLFF | TGCGCCAGCAGCACCTCGGGGGGTACTAATGAAAAACTGTTTTTT | . | TRBV5-1 | . | TRBJ1-4
CASSPRLAGGSEQFF | TGCGCCAGCAGCCCTAGACTAGCGGGAGGGTCCGAGCAGTTCTTC | few | TRBV4-1 | TRBD2 | TRBJ2-1
CASSSGTRHTEAFF | TGTGCCAGCAGCTCCGGGACACGCCACACTGAAGCTTTCTTT | . | TRBV7-9 | . | TRBJ1-1
CASRHDRGNQPQHF | TGTGCAAGTCGGCACGACAGGGGCAATCAGCCCCAGCATTTT | . | TRBV12-2 | . | TRBJ1-5
CASSQGLAGSYEQYF | TGTGCCAGCAGCCAAGGACTAGCGGGGAGTTACGAGCAGTACTTC | . | TRBV3-1/TRBV3-2 | TRBD2 | TRBJ2-7
CASSQQGGDGYTF | TGTGCCAGCAGTCAACAGGGTGGGGATGGCTACACCTTC | . | TRBV28 | . | TRBJ1-2
CASSLAATAPSYEQYF | TGTGCCAGCAGCTTGGCCGCGACAGCTCCTTCCTACGAGCAGTACTTC | . | TRBV5-5 | . | TRBJ2-7
CAKSGRANTGELFF | TGTGCCAAGAGCGGGAGGGCGAACACCGGGGAGCTGTTTTTT | . | TRBV28 | TRBD2 | TRBJ2-2